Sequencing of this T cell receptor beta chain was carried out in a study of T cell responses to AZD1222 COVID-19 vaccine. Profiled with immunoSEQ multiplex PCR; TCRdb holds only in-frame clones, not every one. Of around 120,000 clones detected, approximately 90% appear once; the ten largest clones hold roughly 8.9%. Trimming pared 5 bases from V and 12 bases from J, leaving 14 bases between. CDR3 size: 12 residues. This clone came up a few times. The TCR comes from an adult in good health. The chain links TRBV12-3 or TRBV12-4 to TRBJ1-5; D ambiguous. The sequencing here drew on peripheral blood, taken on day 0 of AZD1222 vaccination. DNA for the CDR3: TGTGCCAGCAGTCAGATCTCCGGGAACCAGCATTTT. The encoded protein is CASSQISGNQHF.